The clone carrying this TCR beta chain was recorded only once. No antigen is known for it. The repertoire was sequenced with immunoSEQ multiplex PCR; TCRdb's copy has only in-frame clones and lacks some. Seen here are approximately 99,000 clones, 90% to 95% observed once, and the top ten hold about 8.1%. This sample is drawn from a study of T cell responses to AZD1222 COVID-19 vaccine. Broader study findings: White British ancestry dominated among donors, who included more females, and clonal diversity was possibly underestimated.

The CDR3 is 13 residues long. Trimming took 8 bases from V and 5 from J; bases not matched to a gene: 8. CDR1 is SQVTM, CDR2 ANQGSEA, per germline. Combined were second doses at about 4 or about 12 weeks. The sequence came from an adult who received the AZD1222 COVID-19 vaccine. The specimen comprised peripheral blood, sampled 28 days after the second AZD1222 dose. This rearrangement joins TRBV29-1 to TRBJ1-5; 8 bases agree with TRBD1. The DNA of the CDR3 is TGCAGCTATGGACAGGGTGTGGATCAGCCCCAGCATTTT. Translation: CSYGQGVDQPQHF.